Listed below are T cell receptor beta chains from one sample, sequenced in a study of T cell responses to AZD1222 COVID-19 vaccine. Sequenced by immunoSEQ multiplex PCR; TCRdb stores in-frame clones only, minus some. The sample has about 140,000 clones; 70% to 90% are singletons. The sequences come from peripheral blood, collected on day 0 of AZD1222 vaccination. The source of these receptors is an adult in good health. The CDR3 runs from the conserved cysteine through the conserved F or W. The D gene is left open where the match is weak.

D gene,J gene,V gene,CDR3 protein
.,TRBJ2-3,TRBV6-5,CASSRGRWGTDTQYF
.,TRBJ1-6,TRBV10-3,CAIKRDYNSPLHF
TRBD1,TRBJ1-2,TRBV7-9,CASSKGQGGSGGYTF
.,TRBJ2-4,TRBV6-6,CASITGGAENIQYF
TRBD1,TRBJ1-2,TRBV28,CASSFHLTGDGYTF
.,TRBJ1-1,TRBV28,CASSKDRSGTEAFF
TRBD2,TRBJ2-5,TRBV25-1,CASSATSGREQYF
.,TRBJ2-2,TRBV29-1,CSAPTENTGELFF
.,TRBJ1-5,TRBV19,CASSLEWGYQPQHF
.,TRBJ1-2,TRBV19,CASSMGGTYGYTF
TRBD2,TRBJ2-3,TRBV7-6,CASSTRTSGRTTDTQYF
.,TRBJ2-3,TRBV9,CASSVKAGARTDTQYF
.,TRBJ2-3,TRBV10-3,CAISGGGMGASTDTQYF
TRBD1,TRBJ2-7,TRBV19,CASSMTGYEQYF
TRBD2,TRBJ2-2,TRBV5-4,CASSGRGASGTPLDTGELFF
TRBD2,TRBJ2-1,TRBV30,CAWSASSGIYNEQFF
.,TRBJ1-4,TRBV28,CASSLWGSGVSNEKLFF
.,TRBJ1-1,TRBV9,CASSVAEGVQAFF
.,TRBJ2-7,TRBV27,CASSSGGEQYF
.,TRBJ1-2,TRBV30,CAWSKTGYDYGYTF
TRBD1,TRBJ2-7,TRBV20-1,CSASDRGPNEQYF
.,TRBJ2-7,TRBV11-2,CASSLVTYEQYF
.,TRBJ2-1,TRBV27,CASSFSPWAGLSYNEQFF
.,TRBJ1-1,TRBV16,CASSQHYPRDTEAFF
TRBD1,TRBJ1-5,TRBV4-1,CASSQTGAAGNQPQHF
.,TRBJ1-2,TRBV12-3/TRBV12-4,CASSKRLRDGYTF
.,TRBJ1-1,TRBV6-5,CASSPNTEAFF
TRBD1,TRBJ1-2,TRBV5-1,CASSLDLGGIYGYTF
.,TRBJ1-1,TRBV7-9,CASSSSWGMGAFF
.,TRBJ2-7,TRBV5-6,CASSSGQTYEQYF
.,TRBJ1-1,TRBV7-2,CASSYPGRGTEAFF
TRBD1,TRBJ1-6,TRBV28,CASSPQGAYSPLHF
.,TRBJ1-1,TRBV11-2,CASSLDSRGPPEAFF